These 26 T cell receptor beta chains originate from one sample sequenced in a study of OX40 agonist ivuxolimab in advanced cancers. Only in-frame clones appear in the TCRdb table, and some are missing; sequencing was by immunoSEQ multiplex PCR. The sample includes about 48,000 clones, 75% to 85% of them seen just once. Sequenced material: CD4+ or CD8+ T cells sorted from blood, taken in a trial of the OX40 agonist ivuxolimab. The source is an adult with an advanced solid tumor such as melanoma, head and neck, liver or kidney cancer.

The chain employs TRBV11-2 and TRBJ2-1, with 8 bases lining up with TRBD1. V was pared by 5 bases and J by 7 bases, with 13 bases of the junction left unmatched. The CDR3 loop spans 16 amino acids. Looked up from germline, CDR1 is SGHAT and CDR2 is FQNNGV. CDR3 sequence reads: CASSTRDRLFGNEQFF. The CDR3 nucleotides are TGTGCCAGCAGCACCAGGGACAGGTTATTTGGGAATGAGCAGTTCTTC.

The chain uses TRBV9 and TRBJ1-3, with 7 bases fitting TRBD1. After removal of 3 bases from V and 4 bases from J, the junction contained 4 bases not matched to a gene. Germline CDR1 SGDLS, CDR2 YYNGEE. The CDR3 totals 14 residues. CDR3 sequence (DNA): TGTGCCAGCAGCGCGTGGACAGGCGGAAACACCATATATTTT. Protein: CASSAWTGGNTIYF.

As DNA, the CDR3 is TGCAGCGTCACCACAGCAGGGTACAATCAGCCCCAGCATTTT. Amino acids: CSVTTAGYNQPQHF. The chain uses TRBV29-1 and TRBJ1-5; D possibly corresponds to TRBD1 (5 bases). This CDR3 spans 14 amino acids. Germline V lookup: CDR1 SQVTM, CDR2 ANQGSEA. Trimming removed 6 bases from V and 3 bases from J, with 15 bases in between.

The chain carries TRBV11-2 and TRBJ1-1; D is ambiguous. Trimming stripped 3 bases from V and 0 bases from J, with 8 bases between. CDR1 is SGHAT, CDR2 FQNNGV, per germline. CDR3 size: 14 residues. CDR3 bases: TGTGCCAGCAGCTTTAGTAATTTGAACACTGAAGCTTTCTTT. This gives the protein CASSFSNLNTEAFF.

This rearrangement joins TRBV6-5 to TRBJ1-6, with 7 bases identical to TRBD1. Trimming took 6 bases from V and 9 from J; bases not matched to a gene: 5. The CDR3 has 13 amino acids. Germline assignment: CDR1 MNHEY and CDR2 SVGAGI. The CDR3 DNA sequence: TGTGCCAGCAGGGACAGGAGTGTTTCACCCCTCCACTTT. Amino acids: CASRDRSVSPLHF.

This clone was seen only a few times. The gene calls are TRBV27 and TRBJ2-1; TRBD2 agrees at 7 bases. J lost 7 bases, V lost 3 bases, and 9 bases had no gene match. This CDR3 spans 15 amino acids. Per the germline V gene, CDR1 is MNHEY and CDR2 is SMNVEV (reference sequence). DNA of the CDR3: TGTGCCAGCAGTTTGTTCCAGCGGGGAAAAAATGAGCAGTTCTTC. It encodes CASSLFQRGKNEQFF.

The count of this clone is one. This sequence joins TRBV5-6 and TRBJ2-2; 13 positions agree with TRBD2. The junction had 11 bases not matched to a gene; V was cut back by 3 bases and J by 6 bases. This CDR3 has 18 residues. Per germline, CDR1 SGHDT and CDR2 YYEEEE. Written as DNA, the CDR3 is TGTGCCAGCAGCTCATCGAAGGGACTAGCGGGGTTGGCCGGGGAGCTGTTTTTT. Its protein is CASSSSKGLAGLAGELFF. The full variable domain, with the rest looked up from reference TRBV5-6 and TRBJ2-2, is DAGVTQSPTHLIKTRGQQVTLRCSPKSGHDTVSWYQQALGQGPQFIFQYYEEEERQRGNFPDRFSGHQFPNYSSELNVNALLLGDSALYLCASSSSKGLAGLAGELFFGEGSRLTVL.

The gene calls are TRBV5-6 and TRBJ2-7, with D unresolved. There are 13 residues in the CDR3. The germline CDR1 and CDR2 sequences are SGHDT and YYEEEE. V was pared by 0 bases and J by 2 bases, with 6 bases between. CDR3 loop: CASSLALAYEQYF. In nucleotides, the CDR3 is TGTGCCAGCAGCTTGGCTCTGGCCTACGAGCAGTACTTC.

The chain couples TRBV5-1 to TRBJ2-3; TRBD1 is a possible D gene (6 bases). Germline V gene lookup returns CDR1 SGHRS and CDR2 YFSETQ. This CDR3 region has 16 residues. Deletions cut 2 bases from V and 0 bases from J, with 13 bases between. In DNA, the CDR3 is TGCGCCAGCAGCTTACAGGGTACCCCTAGCACAGATACGCAGTATTTT. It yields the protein CASSLQGTPSTDTQYF.

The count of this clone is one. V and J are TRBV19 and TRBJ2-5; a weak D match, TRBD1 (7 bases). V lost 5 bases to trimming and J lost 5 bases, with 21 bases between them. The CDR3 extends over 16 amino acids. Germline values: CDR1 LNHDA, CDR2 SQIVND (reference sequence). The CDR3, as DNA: TGTGCCAGTAGTCCGAGTGGAGGGGGCTTGATCGAGACCCAGTACTTC. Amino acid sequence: CASSPSGGGLIETQYF.

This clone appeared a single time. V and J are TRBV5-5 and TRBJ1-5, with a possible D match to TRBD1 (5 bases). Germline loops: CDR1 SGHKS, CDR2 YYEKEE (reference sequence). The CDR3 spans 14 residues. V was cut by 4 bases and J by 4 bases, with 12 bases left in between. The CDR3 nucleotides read TGTGCCAGCAGCCCTATGGGGGGGAATCAGCCCCAGCATTTT. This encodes CASSPMGGNQPQHF.

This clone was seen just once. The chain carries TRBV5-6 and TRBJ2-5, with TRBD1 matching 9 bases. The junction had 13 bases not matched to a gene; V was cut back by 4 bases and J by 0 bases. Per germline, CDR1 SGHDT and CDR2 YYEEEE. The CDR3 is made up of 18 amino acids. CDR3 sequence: CASSPFFGQGTYQETQYF. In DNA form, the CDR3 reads TGTGCCAGCAGCCCGTTTTTCGGACAGGGGACGTACCAAGAGACCCAGTACTTC.

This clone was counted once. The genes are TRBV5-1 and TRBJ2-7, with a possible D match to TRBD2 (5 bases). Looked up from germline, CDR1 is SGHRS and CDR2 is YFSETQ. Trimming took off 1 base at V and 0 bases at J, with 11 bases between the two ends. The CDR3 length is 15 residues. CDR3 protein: CASSLWGEISYEQYF. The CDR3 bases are TGCGCCAGCAGCTTGTGGGGAGAGATCTCCTACGAGCAGTACTTC. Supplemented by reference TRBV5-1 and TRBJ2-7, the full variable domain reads KAGVTQTPRYLIKTRGQQVTLSCSPISGHRSVSWYQQTPGQGLQFLFEYFSETQRNKGNFPGRFSGRQFSNSRSEMNVSTLELGDSALYLCASSLWGEISYEQYFGPGTRLTVT.

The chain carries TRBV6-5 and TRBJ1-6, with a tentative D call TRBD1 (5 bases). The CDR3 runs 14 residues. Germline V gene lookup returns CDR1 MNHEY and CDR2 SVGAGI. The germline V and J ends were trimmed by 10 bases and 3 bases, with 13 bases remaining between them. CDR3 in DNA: TGTGCCACCCGACAGTCGCTCTATAATTCACCCCTCCACTTT. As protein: CATRQSLYNSPLHF.

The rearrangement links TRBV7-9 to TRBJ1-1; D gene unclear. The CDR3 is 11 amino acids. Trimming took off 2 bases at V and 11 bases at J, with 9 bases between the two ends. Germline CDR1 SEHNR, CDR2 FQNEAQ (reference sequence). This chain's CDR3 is CASSLLPRAFF. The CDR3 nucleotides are TGTGCCAGCAGCTTACTGCCTCGGGCTTTCTTT.

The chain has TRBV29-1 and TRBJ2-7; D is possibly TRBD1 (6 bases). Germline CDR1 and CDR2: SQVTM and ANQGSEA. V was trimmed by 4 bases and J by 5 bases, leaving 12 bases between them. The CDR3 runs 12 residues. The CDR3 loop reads CSVVGRGDEQYF. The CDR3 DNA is TGCAGCGTTGTGGGCAGGGGAGACGAGCAGTACTTC.

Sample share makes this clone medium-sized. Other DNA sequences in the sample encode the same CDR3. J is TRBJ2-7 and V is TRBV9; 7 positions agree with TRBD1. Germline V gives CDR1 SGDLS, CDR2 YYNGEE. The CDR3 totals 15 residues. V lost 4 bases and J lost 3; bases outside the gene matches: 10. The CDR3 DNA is TGTGCCAGCAGCATCGGACAGGCACCCGTCTACGAGCAGTACTTC. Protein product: CASSIGQAPVYEQYF.

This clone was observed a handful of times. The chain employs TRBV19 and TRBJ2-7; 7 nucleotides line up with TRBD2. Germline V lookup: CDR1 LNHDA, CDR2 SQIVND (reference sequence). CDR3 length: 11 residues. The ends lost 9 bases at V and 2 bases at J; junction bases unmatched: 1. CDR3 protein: CASGGTYEQYF. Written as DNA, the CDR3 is TGTGCCAGCGGGGGGACCTACGAGCAGTACTTC.

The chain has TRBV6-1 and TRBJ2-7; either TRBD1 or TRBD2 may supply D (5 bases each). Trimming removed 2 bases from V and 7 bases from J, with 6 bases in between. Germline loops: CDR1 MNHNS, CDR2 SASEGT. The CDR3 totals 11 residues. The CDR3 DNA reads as TGTGCCAGCAGTGAATGGGGGGAGCAGTACTTC. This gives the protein CASSEWGEQYF.

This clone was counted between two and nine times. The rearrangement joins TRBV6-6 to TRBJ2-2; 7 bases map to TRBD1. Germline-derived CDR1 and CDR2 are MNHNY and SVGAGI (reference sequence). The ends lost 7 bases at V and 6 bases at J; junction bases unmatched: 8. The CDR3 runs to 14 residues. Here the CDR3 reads CASTDRVGAGELFF. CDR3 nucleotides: TGTGCCAGCACCGACAGGGTAGGGGCCGGGGAGCTGTTTTTT.

The CDR3 DNA reads TGTGCCAGCAGCTTAGGTTCCCCGTCCGGAAACACCATATATTTT. Its protein product is CASSLGSPSGNTIYF. V gene TRBV7-9 combines with J gene TRBJ1-3; no clear D gene. Germline CDR1 reads SEHNR; CDR2 reads FQNEAQ (reference sequence). V lost 1 base, J lost 4 bases, and 11 bases lay in between. There are 15 residues in the CDR3.

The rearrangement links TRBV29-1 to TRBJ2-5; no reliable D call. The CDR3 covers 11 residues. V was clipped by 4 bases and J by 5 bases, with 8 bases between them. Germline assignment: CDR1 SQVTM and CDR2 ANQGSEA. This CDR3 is CSVGVRETQYF. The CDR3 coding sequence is TGCAGCGTTGGAGTCCGGGAGACCCAGTACTTC.

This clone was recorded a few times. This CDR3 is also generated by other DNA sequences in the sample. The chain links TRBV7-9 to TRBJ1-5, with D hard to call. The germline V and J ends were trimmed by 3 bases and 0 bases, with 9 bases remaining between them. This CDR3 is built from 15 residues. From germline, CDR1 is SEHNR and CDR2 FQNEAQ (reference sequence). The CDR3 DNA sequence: TGTGCCAGCAGCTTGGGCGGATATAGCAATCAGCCCCAGCATTTT. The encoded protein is CASSLGGYSNQPQHF.

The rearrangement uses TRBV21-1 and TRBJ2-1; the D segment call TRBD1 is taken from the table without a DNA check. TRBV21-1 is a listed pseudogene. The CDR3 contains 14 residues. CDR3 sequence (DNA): TGTGCCCGCCGGGACAGGGAATCCTACAATGAGCAGTTCTTC. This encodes CARRDRESYNEQFF.

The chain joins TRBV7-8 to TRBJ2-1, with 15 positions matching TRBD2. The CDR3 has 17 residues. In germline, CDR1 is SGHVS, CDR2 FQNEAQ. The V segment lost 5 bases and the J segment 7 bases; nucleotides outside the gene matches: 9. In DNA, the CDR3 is TGTGCCAGCAGCCCCCCCGGACTAGCGGGGGGGCAAAATGAGCAGTTCTTC. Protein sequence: CASSPPGLAGGQNEQFF.

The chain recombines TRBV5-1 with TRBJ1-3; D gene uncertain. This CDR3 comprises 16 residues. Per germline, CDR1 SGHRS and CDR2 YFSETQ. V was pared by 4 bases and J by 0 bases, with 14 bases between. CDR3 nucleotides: TGCGCCAGCAGCGGCCAGGAGGCGAGCTCTGGAAACACCATATATTTT. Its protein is CASSGQEASSGNTIYF.